The 30 T cell receptor beta chains listed next were all sequenced from one sample in a study of T cells after yellow fever vaccination. A single record per CDR3 protein comes from TCRdb applying MiXCR to the 5' RACE reads. The data hold some 300,000 distinct CDR3 sequences, with roughly a tenth observed a single time. The sample was CD4+ T cells sorted from PBMCs, taken 45 days after the yellow fever booster vaccination. The receptors stem from a man aged 18 to 30 who received the YFV17D yellow fever vaccine.

The chain has TRBV7-3 and TRBJ2-5; 8 bases map to TRBD2. The CDR3 has 13 amino acids. The V segment lost 4 bases and the J segment 4 bases; nucleotides outside the gene matches: 2. The germline V gene has CDR1 SGHTA and CDR2 FQGTGA. Here the CDR3 DNA reads TGTGCCAGCAGCTCGCGGGGGGCAGAGACCCAGTACTTC. The encoded protein is CASSSRGAETQYF.

This clonotype was seen more than once but under ten times. This chain joins TRBV6-5 and TRBJ2-7; D is undetermined. This CDR3 comprises 14 residues. Germline V CDR1 and CDR2: MNHEY, SVGAGI. Trimming shortened V by 0 bases and J by 2 bases, and 8 bases separated the two germline ends. The CDR3 bases are TGTGCCAGCAGTTACTCTAGGACCACCTACGAGCAGTACTTC. Translation: CASSYSRTTYEQYF.

This chain's CDR3 is CASSRDGGNQPQHF. CDR3 in DNA: TGTGCCAGCAGCCGAGACGGGGGCAATCAGCCCCAGCATTTT. This rearrangement joins TRBV5-5 to TRBJ1-5; D call uncertain. CDR1 is SGHKS, CDR2 YYEKEE, per germline (reference sequence). This CDR3 contains 14 residues. Trimming took off 4 bases at V and 2 bases at J, with 10 bases between the two ends.

The chain recombines TRBV20-1 with TRBJ2-2; D is possibly TRBD1 (5 bases). Trimming cost V 7 bases and J 5 bases, with 11 bases left between them. Germline-derived CDR1 and CDR2 are DFQATT and SNEGSKA (reference sequence). This CDR3 has 12 residues. CDR3 sequence reads: CSGAGQTGELFF. The CDR3 DNA is TGCAGTGGAGCAGGGCAGACCGGGGAGCTGTTTTTT.

The table lists this clonotype with a few counts. The rearrangement joins TRBV12-3 or TRBV12-4 to TRBJ1-5; D uncertain. Trimming pared 6 bases from V and 6 bases from J, leaving 15 bases between. The CDR3 is 14 residues long. CDR3 residues: CASSFRFEGQPQHF. The CDR3 region has the DNA TGTGCCAGCAGCTTCAGGTTCGAGGGTCAGCCCCAGCATTTT.

V gene TRBV12-3 or TRBV12-4 combines with J gene TRBJ1-1; D remains unclear. Trimming stripped 2 bases from V and 4 bases from J, with 5 bases between. The length of the CDR3 is 12 residues. CDR3 DNA: TGTGCCAGCAGTTTAACAGCCACTGAAGCTTTCTTT. Translated: CASSLTATEAFF.

This clonotype was observed a handful of times. The chain is built from TRBV15 and TRBJ1-2; possibly TRBD1 for D (5 bases). Between the trimmed V and J ends, which lost 0 bases and 3 bases, there was a span of 8 bases. In germline, CDR1 is LNHNV, CDR2 YYDKDF (reference sequence). This CDR3 has 14 residues. This CDR3 reads CATSRDQGDYGYTF. In DNA, the CDR3 is TGTGCCACCAGCAGAGATCAGGGTGACTATGGCTACACCTTC.

J is TRBJ2-3 and V is TRBV4-1; 8 bases fit TRBD2. The CDR3 runs 15 residues. Unmatched junction bases numbered 9, after V lost 5 bases and J lost 5 bases. CDR1 is MGHRA and CDR2 is YSYEKL in the germline V gene. The CDR3 sequence is CASSFRAGDKDTQYF. DNA for the CDR3: TGCGCCAGCAGCTTCCGAGCGGGGGATAAAGATACGCAGTATTTT.

This clonotype was observed a few times. The J gene is TRBJ1-1, the V gene TRBV2; no definite D call. This CDR3 contains 14 residues. Trimming cost V 6 bases and J 0 bases, with 11 bases left between them. Germline V gives CDR1 SNHLY, CDR2 FYNNEI. The CDR3 DNA is TGTGCCAGCAGGGGAACTATAATGAACACTGAAGCTTTCTTT. Translation gives CASRGTIMNTEAFF.

The rearrangement uses TRBV29-1 and TRBJ1-1; possible D gene TRBD1, 5 bases. Trimming cost V 6 bases and J 5 bases, with 16 bases left between them. CDR3 length equals 13 residues. Germline CDR1 and CDR2: SQVTM and ANQGSEA. CDR3 loop: CSVAPGGKTEAFF. For the CDR3, the DNA is TGCAGCGTAGCCCCGGGGGGGAAGACTGAAGCTTTCTTT. Together with reference TRBV29-1 and TRBJ1-1, the CDR3 gives the full variable domain: SAVISQKPSRDICQRGTSLTIQCQVDSQVTMMFWYRQQPGQSLTLIATANQGSEATYESGFVIDKFPISRPNLTFSTLTVSNMSPEDSSIYLCSVAPGGKTEAFFGQGTRLTVV.

The V and J genes are TRBV9 and TRBJ2-5; the match to TRBD2 covers 11 bases. This CDR3 contains 15 residues. Losses at the gene ends were 4 bases for V and 3 bases for J; bases not matched to a gene: 5. Germline-derived CDR1 and CDR2 are SGDLS and YYNGEE. The CDR3 loop reads CASSTRLAGKETQYF. The DNA for the CDR3 is TGTGCCAGCAGCACCCGACTAGCGGGGAAAGAGACCCAGTACTTC.

This clonotype showed up just a few times. This sequence joins TRBV7-9 and TRBJ2-1; TRBD2 agrees at 8 bases. V shed 6 bases and J 4 bases; nucleotides not matched to a gene: 8. The CDR3 sequence is 15 residues long. Looked up from germline, CDR1 is SEHNR and CDR2 is FQNEAQ (reference sequence). CDR3: CASSFDGGAYNEQFF. In nucleotides, the CDR3 is TGTGCCAGCAGTTTCGACGGGGGGGCTTACAATGAGCAGTTCTTC.

This clonotype was counted only a few times. The chain joins TRBV5-1 to TRBJ2-3, with 8 positions matching TRBD1. Germline V gives CDR1 SGHRS, CDR2 YFSETQ. Trimming at V came to 4 bases and at J to 7 bases, leaving 8 bases not matched to a gene. The CDR3 consists of 14 residues. The CDR3 DNA follows: TGCGCCAGCAGCACCGGACAGGGAGGATATACGCAGTATTTT. This encodes CASSTGQGGYTQYF.

J is TRBJ2-5 and V is TRBV5-6, with TRBD2 matching 7 bases. V lost 0 bases to trimming and J lost 3 bases; unmatched junction nucleotides: 5. This CDR3 has 15 residues. CDR1 is SGHDT and CDR2 is YYEEEE in the germline V gene. The CDR3 nucleotides read TGTGCCAGCAGCTTGGGGCTAGCGGACAAAGAGACCCAGTACTTC. Its protein is CASSLGLADKETQYF.

This clonotype was seen many times. The chain employs TRBV11-1 and TRBJ1-1, with 12 bases aligning to TRBD1. The CDR3 contains 17 residues. After removal of 6 bases from V and 1 base from J, the junction contained 9 bases not matched to a gene. The V gene's germline CDR1 is SGHAT and CDR2 FQDESV (reference sequence). The CDR3 coding sequence is TGTGCCAGCAGATGGGACAGGGGGCGCGATCGGAACACTGAAGCTTTCTTT. Amino acids: CASRWDRGRDRNTEAFF.

This clonotype has only a few counts. The chain is built from TRBV6-1 and TRBJ2-4; D may be TRBD1 (6 bases). V lost 4 bases and J 3 bases, leaving 10 bases between the germline ends. Germline CDR1 is MNHNS and CDR2 is SASEGT. CDR3 size: 14 residues. The CDR3 protein is CASSVGGGKNIQYF. CDR3 DNA sequence: TGTGCCAGCAGTGTTGGGGGCGGCAAAAACATTCAGTACTTC.

This clonotype has just a few counts. The chain recombines TRBV5-1 with TRBJ2-1, with 12 nucleotides matching TRBD2. The CDR3 length is 14 residues. V lost 5 bases to trimming and J lost 8 bases; unmatched junction nucleotides: 5. Germline V lookup: CDR1 SGHRS, CDR2 YFSETQ. CDR3 in DNA: TGCGCCAGCAGACAACTAGCGGGGGGCTATGAGCAGTTCTTC. As protein: CASRQLAGGYEQFF.

The chain's CDR3 is CASLGGLNTEAFF. CDR3 nucleotide sequence: TGTGCCAGCTTGGGGGGGTTGAACACTGAAGCTTTCTTT. The gene calls are TRBV3-1 and TRBJ1-1; possible D gene TRBD1, 5 bases. Germline CDR1 and CDR2: LGHDT and YNNKEL (reference sequence). V lost 8 bases and J lost 0, with 10 bases in between. The CDR3 consists of 13 residues.

This sequence joins TRBV7-8 and TRBJ2-2; D unresolved. The ends were cut back, 1 base at V and 4 bases at J, with 10 bases in the middle. This CDR3 comprises 15 residues. Germline CDR1 SGHVS, CDR2 FQNEAQ. In nucleotides, the CDR3 is TGTGCCAGCAGCTTAGTAATCCGGGCCACCGGGGAGCTGTTTTTT. This codes for CASSLVIRATGELFF.

This clonotype was seen only a few times. The V and J genes are TRBV4-2 and TRBJ2-5; 11 positions agree with TRBD2. There are 15 residues in the CDR3. V shed 3 bases and J 5 bases; nucleotides not matched to a gene: 5. The germline CDR1 and CDR2 sequences are LGHNA and YNFKEQ. In nucleotides, the CDR3 is TGTGCCAGCAGCCATAGCGGGGGGGCCCAGGAGACCCAGTACTTC. It is translated as CASSHSGGAQETQYF.

The rearrangement joins TRBV12-3 or TRBV12-4 to TRBJ1-2; D is unresolved. CDR3 length: 13 residues. Between the trimmed V and J ends, which lost 7 bases and 2 bases, there was a span of 11 bases. The CDR3 region is CASTTLTNYGYTF. The CDR3 DNA reads as TGTGCCAGCACCACCTTGACGAACTATGGCTACACCTTC.

This chain joins TRBV3-1 and TRBJ2-1; TRBD2 matches 9 bases. The CDR3 contains 15 residues. The trim removed 3 bases at V and 14 bases at J, leaving 14 bases unmatched. CDR1 and CDR2 from the germline V gene are LGHDT and YNNKEL (reference sequence). In nucleotides, the CDR3 is TGTGCCAGCAGCCAGACACATGCGGGGGGGCCGCCCGAGTTCTTC. It codes for CASSQTHAGGPPEFF.

The chain recombines TRBV7-8 with TRBJ1-2; D is undetermined. Trimming cost V 3 bases and J 7 bases, with 9 bases left between them. The CDR3 covers 12 residues. In germline, CDR1 is SGHVS, CDR2 FQNEAQ. CDR3 protein: CASSFRVSGYTF. CDR3 DNA sequence: TGTGCCAGCAGCTTTAGAGTATCTGGCTACACCTTC.

A few counts support this clonotype. The gene calls are TRBV5-8 and TRBJ2-7, with 8 bases lining up with TRBD2. CDR3 size: 13 residues. V was pared by 4 bases and J by 2 bases, with 2 bases of the junction left unmatched. Per the germline V gene, CDR1 is SGHTS and CDR2 is YDEGEE. CDR3 sequence: CASSATSAYEQYF. DNA of the CDR3: TGTGCCAGCAGCGCGACTAGCGCCTACGAGCAGTACTTC.

The chain recombines TRBV12-3 or TRBV12-4 with TRBJ1-5; no clear D. The length of the CDR3 is 17 residues. With 6 bases removed from V and 0 bases from J, the gap between germline ends came to 18 bases. For the CDR3, the DNA is TGTGCCAGCAGCCCCCCGGCTTTTCGGGGTAGCAATCAGCCCCAGCATTTT. It is translated as CASSPPAFRGSNQPQHF.

The rearrangement joins TRBV5-1 to TRBJ2-3; a weak D match, TRBD2 (5 bases). The CDR3 spans 11 residues. Trimming cost V 2 bases and J 12 bases, with 10 bases left between them. Looked up from germline, CDR1 is SGHRS and CDR2 is YFSETQ. In DNA form, the CDR3 reads TGCGCCAGCAGCTTCGACCGGGGTCAGTATTTT. This encodes CASSFDRGQYF.

The chain links TRBV11-2 to TRBJ2-5; 9 positions match TRBD2. This CDR3 region has 16 residues. The V segment lost 6 bases and the J segment 5 bases; nucleotides outside the gene matches: 13. From germline, CDR1 is SGHAT and CDR2 FQNNGV. CDR3 sequence (DNA): TGTGCCAGCAGTCCGCTAGCGGGGAGGCCTGAGGAGACCCAGTACTTC. It yields the protein CASSPLAGRPEETQYF. The complete variable domain, with remaining parts taken from reference TRBV11-2 and TRBJ2-5, reads EAGVAQSPRYKIIEKRQSVAFWCNPISGHATLYWYQQILGQGPKLLIQFQNNGVVDDSQLPKDRFSAERLKGVDSTLKIQPAKLEDSAVYLCASSPLAGRPEETQYFGPGTRLLVL.

The sample holds a few counts of this clonotype. The chain couples TRBV5-1 to TRBJ1-5; no reliable D call. Germline values: CDR1 SGHRS, CDR2 YFSETQ. The CDR3 is 14 residues long. V dropped 4 bases and J dropped 5 bases, with 13 bases sitting between them. CDR3 sequence reads: CASSPGAGDQPQHF. The CDR3 nucleotides read TGCGCCAGCAGCCCAGGTGCAGGTGATCAGCCCCAGCATTTT.

This rearrangement joins TRBV9 to TRBJ2-5; no definite D call. The germline V and J ends were trimmed by 4 bases and 2 bases, with 12 bases remaining between them. Germline V gene lookup returns CDR1 SGDLS and CDR2 YYNGEE. The CDR3 loop spans 14 amino acids. DNA of the CDR3: TGTGCCAGCAGCCAACTGCCTGATCAAGAGACCCAGTACTTC. Its translation: CASSQLPDQETQYF.

This clonotype was observed a few times. The chain carries TRBV7-8 and TRBJ2-5, with 7 bases that match TRBD2. CDR3 length: 15 residues. The V and J ends lost 4 bases and 3 bases, in that order; junction bases with no gene match: 8. CDR1 is SGHVS, CDR2 FQNEAQ, per germline. As DNA, the CDR3 is TGTGCCAGCAGCTGGCGGGGAGGGGTGAAAGAGACCCAGTACTTC. It codes for CASSWRGGVKETQYF. Variable domain in full (rest from reference TRBV7-8 and TRBJ2-5): GAGVSQSPRYKVAKRGQDVALRCDPISGHVSLFWYQQALGQGPEFLTYFQNEAQLDKSGLPSDRFFAERPEGSVSTLKIQRTQQEDSAVYLCASSWRGGVKETQYFGPGTRLLVL.